This T cell receptor (beta chain) was recovered during a study of CD8 T cells in Susac syndrome. From germline, CDR1 is MGHRA and CDR2 YSYEKL. V dropped 0 bases and J dropped 2 bases, with 7 bases sitting between them. The CDR3 loop spans 14 amino acids. Reverse transcription used about 0.45 to 1 ug RNA and random hexamers. TCRdb reprocessed the immunoSEQ multiplex PCR reads with MiXCR, giving one entry per CDR3 protein. The sample consists of some 400,000 distinct CDR3 sequences, roughly 85% of them appearing once. Sequencing was done on a sample of CD8+ T cells from PBMCs. The rearrangement joins TRBV4-1 to TRBJ1-2; D not certain. The TCR comes from a human donor with multiple sclerosis. The CDR3 spells CASSQDGLNYGYTF. In nucleotides, the CDR3 is TGCGCCAGCAGCCAAGATGGACTCAACTATGGCTACACCTTC.